Detailed here is one TCR beta chain. The antigen remains undetermined. This specimen belongs to a study of cytomegalovirus exposure and HLA in healthy donors. Study overall: Prior work identified 95 million to 120 million unique TCR beta sequences in some 180 million T cells. Early released data comprised 80 million or so unique TCRs from HLA-typed donors. For the roughly 400 genotyped donors, approximately 83% fell within the Caucasian-associated ancestry cluster. Study outcomes and limitations: A link between a missense DCLRE1C variant and TCR beta V- and J-gene trimming emerged from a later analysis.

The PCR had 60 Vbeta and 13 Jbeta primers. Some clones are missing from TCRdb's copy, which holds only in-frame ones; the method was immunoSEQ multiplex PCR. Among some 160,000 clones listed, approximately 80% were seen once. V lost 3 bases to trimming and J lost 2 bases, with 10 bases between them. CDR1 and CDR2 (germline): MDHEN, SYDVKM. The CDR3 covers 14 residues. The sample was PBMCs. The chain has TRBV28 and TRBJ1-1; D remains ambiguous. The origin of this receptor is a woman in her thirties or forties in good health and CMV-seropositive. CDR3 sequence (DNA): TGTGCCAGCAGTTTCGGGGAGGGTAACACTGAAGCTTTCTTT. Protein sequence: CASSFGEGNTEAFF.